This entry features one T cell receptor (beta chain) sequence. The target antigen is unknown. The data were taken from a study of T cell responses to AZD1222 COVID-19 vaccine. Whole-study results and caveats: Compared with day 0, the breadth and depth of the Spike-specific TCR repertoire rose significantly after two doses of AZD1222. Among those given AZD1222, only six were seropositive at baseline.

Method: immunoSEQ multiplex PCR; TCRdb's copy keeps in-frame clones and lacks some. Among 150,000 or so clones listed, approximately 95% were seen once. Trimming shortened V by 1 base and J by 9 bases, and 10 bases separated the two germline ends. Germline V gene sequence: CDR1 SNHLY, CDR2 FYNNEI. The CDR3 spans 13 residues. The chain combines TRBV2 with TRBJ2-1; D is perhaps TRBD1 (5 bases). Sequenced here: peripheral blood, sampled on day 0 of MenACWY control vaccination. This TCR derives from an adult in good health. Written as DNA, the CDR3 is TGTGCCAGCAGTGAAGAGGGGCCAAGTGAGCAGTTCTTC. Translating gives CASSEEGPSEQFF. The complete variable domain, with remaining parts taken from reference TRBV2 and TRBJ2-1, reads EPEVTQTPSHQVTQMGQEVILRCVPISNHLYFYWYRQILGQKVEFLVSFYNNEISEKSEIFDDQFSVERPDGSNFTLKIRSTKLEDSAMYFCASSEEGPSEQFFGPGTRLTVL.